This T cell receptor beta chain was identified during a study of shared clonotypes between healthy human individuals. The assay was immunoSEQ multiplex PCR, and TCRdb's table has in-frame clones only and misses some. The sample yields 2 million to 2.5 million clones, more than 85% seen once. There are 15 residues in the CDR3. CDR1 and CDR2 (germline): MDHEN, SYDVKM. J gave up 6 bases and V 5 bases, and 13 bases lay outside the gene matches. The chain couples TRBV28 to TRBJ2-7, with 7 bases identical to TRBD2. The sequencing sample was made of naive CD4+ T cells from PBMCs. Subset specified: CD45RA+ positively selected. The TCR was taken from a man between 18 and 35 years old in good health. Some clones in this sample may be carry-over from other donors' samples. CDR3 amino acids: CASSVMGLILGEQYF. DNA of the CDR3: TGTGCCAGCAGTGTAATGGGACTAATCCTCGGCGAGCAGTACTTC. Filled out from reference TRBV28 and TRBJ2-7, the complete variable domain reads DVKVTQSSRYLVKRTGEKVFLECVQDMDHENMFWYRQDPGLGLRLIYFSYDVKMKEKGDIPEGYSVSREKKERFSLILESASTNQTSMYLCASSVMGLILGEQYFGPGTRLTVT.